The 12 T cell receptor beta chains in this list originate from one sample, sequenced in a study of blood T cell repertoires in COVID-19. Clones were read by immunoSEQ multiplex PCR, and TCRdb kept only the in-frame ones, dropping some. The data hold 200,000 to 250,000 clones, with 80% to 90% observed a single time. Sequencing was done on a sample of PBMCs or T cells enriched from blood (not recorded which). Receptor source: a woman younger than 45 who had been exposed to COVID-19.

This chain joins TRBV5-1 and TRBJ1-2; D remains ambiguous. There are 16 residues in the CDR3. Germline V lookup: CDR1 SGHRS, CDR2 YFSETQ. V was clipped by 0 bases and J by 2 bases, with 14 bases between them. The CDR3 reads CASSLAGTGVNYGYTF. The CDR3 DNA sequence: TGCGCCAGCAGCTTGGCTGGCACTGGAGTCAACTATGGCTACACCTTC.

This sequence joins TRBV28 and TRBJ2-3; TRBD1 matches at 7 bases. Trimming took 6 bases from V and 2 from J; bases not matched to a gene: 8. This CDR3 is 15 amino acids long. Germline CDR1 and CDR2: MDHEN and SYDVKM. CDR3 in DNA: TGTGCCAGCAGAGCCGACAGGGCTACCACAGATACGCAGTATTTT. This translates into CASRADRATTDTQYF. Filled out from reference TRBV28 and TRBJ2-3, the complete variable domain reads DVKVTQSSRYLVKRTGEKVFLECVQDMDHENMFWYRQDPGLGLRLIYFSYDVKMKEKGDIPEGYSVSREKKERFSLILESASTNQTSMYLCASRADRATTDTQYFGPGTRLTVL.

The CDR3 loop is CASSPYSSTDTQYF. The CDR3 DNA is TGTGCCAGCAGCCCATACTCAAGCACAGATACGCAGTATTTT. V and J are TRBV14 and TRBJ2-3, with D uncertain. Trimming pared 4 bases from V and 0 bases from J, leaving 8 bases between. Germline V gene data show CDR1 as SGHDN and CDR2 as FVKESK. CDR3 size: 14 residues. Filled out from reference TRBV14 and TRBJ2-3, the complete variable domain reads EAGVTQFPSHSVIEKGQTVTLRCDPISGHDNLYWYRRVMGKEIKFLLHFVKESKQDESGMPNNRFLAERTGGTYSTLKVQPAELEDSGVYFCASSPYSSTDTQYFGPGTRLTVL.

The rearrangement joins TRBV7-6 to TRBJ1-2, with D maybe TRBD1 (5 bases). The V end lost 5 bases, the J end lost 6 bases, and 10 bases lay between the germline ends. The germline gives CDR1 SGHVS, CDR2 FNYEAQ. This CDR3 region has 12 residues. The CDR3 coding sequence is TGTGCCAGCAGCAATGGCAGGGATGGCTACACCTTC. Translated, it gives CASSNGRDGYTF.

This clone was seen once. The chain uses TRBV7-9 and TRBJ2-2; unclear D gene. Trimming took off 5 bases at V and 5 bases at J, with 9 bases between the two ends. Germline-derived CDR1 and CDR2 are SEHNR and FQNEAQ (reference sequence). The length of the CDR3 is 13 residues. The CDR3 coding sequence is TGTGCCAGCAGCGGTAGAGAAACCGGGGAGCTGTTTTTT. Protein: CASSGRETGELFF. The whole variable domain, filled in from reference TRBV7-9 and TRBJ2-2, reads DTGVSQNPRHKITKRGQNVTFRCDPISEHNRLYWYRQTLGQGPEFLTYFQNEAQLEKSRLLSDRFSAERPKGSFSTLEIQRTEQGDSAMYLCASSGRETGELFFGEGSRLTVL.

Here the CDR3 DNA reads TGCGCCAGCAGCTTGGTGGGACAGGGTGCTGGAAACACCATATATTTT. Protein sequence: CASSLVGQGAGNTIYF. The rearrangement joins TRBV5-1 to TRBJ1-3, with 9 bases identical to TRBD1. The CDR3 runs 16 residues. Germline V gene data show CDR1 as SGHRS and CDR2 as YFSETQ. Trimming cost V 0 bases and J 2 bases; bases outside gene matches: 3.

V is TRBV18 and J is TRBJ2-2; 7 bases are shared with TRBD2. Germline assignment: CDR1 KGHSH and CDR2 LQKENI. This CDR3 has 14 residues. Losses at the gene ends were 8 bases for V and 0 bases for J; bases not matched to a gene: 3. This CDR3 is CASTLAANTGELFF. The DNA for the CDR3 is TGTGCCAGCACTCTAGCGGCGAACACCGGGGAGCTGTTTTTT.

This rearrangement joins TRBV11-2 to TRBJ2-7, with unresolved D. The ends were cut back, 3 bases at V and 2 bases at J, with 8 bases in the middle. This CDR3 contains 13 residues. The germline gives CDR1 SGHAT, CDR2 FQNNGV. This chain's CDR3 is CASSLAETYEQYF. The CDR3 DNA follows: TGTGCCAGCAGCTTGGCGGAAACCTACGAGCAGTACTTC.

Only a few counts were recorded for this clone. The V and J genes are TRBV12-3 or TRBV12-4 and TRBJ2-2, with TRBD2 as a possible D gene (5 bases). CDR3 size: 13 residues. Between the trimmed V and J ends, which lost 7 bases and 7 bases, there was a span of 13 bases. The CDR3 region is CASTILGGGELFF. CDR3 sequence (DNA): TGTGCCAGCACCATACTAGGAGGCGGGGAGCTGTTTTTT.

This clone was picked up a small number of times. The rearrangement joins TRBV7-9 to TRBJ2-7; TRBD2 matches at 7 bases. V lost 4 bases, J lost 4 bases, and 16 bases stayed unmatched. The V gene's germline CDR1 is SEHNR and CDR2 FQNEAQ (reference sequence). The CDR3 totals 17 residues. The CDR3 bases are TGTGCCAGCAGCTCGCCCCCCTCCGCGGGAGTACAATACGAGCAGTACTTC. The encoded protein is CASSSPPSAGVQYEQYF.

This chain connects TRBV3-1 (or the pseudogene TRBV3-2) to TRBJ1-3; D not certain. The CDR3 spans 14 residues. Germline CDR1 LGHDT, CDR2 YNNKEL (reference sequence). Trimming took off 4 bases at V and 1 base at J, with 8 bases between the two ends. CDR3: CASSPAVSGNTIYF. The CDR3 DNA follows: TGTGCCAGCAGCCCAGCGGTTTCTGGAAACACCATATATTTT.

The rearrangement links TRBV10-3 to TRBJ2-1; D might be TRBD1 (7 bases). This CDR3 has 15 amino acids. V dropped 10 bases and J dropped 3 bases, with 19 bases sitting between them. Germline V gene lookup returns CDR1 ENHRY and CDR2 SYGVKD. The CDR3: CATRLAGQNYNEQFF. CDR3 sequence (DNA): TGTGCCACCCGCCTGGCGGGACAGAACTACAATGAGCAGTTCTTC.